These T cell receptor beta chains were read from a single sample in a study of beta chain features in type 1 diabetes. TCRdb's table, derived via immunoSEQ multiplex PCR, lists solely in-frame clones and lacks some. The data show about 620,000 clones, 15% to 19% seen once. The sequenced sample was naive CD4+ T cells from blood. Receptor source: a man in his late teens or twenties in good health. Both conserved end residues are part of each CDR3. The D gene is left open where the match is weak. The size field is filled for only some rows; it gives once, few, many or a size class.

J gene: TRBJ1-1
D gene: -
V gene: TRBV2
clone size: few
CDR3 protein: CASNLQGAEAFF
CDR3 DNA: TGTGCCAGCAATCTACAGGGAGCTGAAGCTTTCTTT

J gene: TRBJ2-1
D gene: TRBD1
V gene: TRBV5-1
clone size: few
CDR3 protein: CASSLAGTEYNEQFF
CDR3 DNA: TGCGCCAGCAGCTTGGCCGGGACAGAATACAATGAGCAGTTCTTC

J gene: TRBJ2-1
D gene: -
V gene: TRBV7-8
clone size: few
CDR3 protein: CASSLARRNGASYNEQFF
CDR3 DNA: TGTGCCAGCAGCTTAGCGCGAAGGAACGGTGCATCCTACAATGAGCAGTTCTTC

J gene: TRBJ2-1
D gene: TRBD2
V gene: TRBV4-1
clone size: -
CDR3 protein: CASSTLAGGGSYNEQFF
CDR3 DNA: TGCGCCAGCAGCACCCTTGCGGGAGGCGGGTCCTACAATGAGCAGTTCTTC

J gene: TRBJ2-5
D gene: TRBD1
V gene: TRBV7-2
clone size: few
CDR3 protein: CASRRRRGLAETQYF
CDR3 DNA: TGTGCCAGCAGACGGCGCAGGGGGCTTGCGGAGACCCAGTACTTC

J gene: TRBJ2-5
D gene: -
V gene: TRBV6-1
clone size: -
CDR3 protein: CASKRTDQETQYF
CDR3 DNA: TGTGCCAGCAAGAGGACAGACCAAGAGACCCAGTACTTC

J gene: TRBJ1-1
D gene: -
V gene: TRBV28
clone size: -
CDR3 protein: CASSLSRAGHTEAFF
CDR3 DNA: TGTGCCAGCAGTTTATCCAGGGCAGGGCACACTGAAGCTTTCTTT

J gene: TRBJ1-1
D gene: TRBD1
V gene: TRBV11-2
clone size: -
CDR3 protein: CASSSGQKVFF
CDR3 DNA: TGTGCCAGCAGTTCGGGACAGAAAGTTTTCTTT

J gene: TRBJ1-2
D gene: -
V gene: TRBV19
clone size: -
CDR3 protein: CASSTGQFYGYTF
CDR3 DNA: TGTGCCAGTAGTACCGGACAATTCTATGGCTACACCTTC

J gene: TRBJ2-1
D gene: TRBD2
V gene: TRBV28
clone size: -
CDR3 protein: CASTIKREMWFF
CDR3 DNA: TGTGCCAGCACCATAAAGCGGGAGATGTGGTTCTTC

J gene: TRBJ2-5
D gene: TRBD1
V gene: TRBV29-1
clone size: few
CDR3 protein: CSVVGDRGMQETQYF
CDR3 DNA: TGCAGCGTTGTCGGCGACAGGGGTATGCAAGAGACCCAGTACTTC

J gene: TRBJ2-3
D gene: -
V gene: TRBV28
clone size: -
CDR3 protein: CASSLEGATDTQYF
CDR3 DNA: TGTGCCAGCAGTTTGGAGGGTGCGACAGATACGCAGTATTTT

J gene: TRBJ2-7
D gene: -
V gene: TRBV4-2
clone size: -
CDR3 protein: CASSQAGAPNPYEQYF
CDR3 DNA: TGTGCCAGCAGCCAGGCCGGGGCACCAAACCCCTACGAGCAGTACTTC

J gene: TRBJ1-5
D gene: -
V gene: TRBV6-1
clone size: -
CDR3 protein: CASSGQPNQPQHF
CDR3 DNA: TGTGCCAGCAGTGGACAGCCGAATCAGCCCCAGCATTTT

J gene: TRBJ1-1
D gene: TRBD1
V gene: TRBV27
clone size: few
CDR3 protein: CASRTGWRNTEAFF
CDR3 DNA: TGTGCCAGCAGGACAGGGTGGCGGAACACTGAAGCTTTCTTT

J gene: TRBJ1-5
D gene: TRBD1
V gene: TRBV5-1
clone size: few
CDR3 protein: CASSLGQGGQPQHF
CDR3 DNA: TGCGCCAGCAGCTTGGGACAGGGAGGTCAGCCCCAGCATTTT

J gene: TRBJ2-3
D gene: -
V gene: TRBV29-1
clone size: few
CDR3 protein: CSVSTDTDTQYF
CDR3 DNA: TGCAGCGTTTCGACGGATACAGATACGCAGTATTTT

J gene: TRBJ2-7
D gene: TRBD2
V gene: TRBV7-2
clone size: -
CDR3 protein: CASSPEASGMPYEQYF
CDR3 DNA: TGTGCCAGCAGCCCAGAAGCTAGCGGGATGCCCTACGAGCAGTACTTC

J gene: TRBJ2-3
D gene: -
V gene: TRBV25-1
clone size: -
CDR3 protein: CASSLWGVLHEGDTQYF
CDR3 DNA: TGTGCCAGCAGTCTCTGGGGGGTGCTCCACGAAGGAGATACGCAGTATTTT

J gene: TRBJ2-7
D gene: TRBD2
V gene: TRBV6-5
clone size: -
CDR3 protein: CASSPRVAGFHEQYF
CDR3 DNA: TGTGCCAGCAGCCCACGCGTAGCGGGATTTCACGAGCAGTACTTC

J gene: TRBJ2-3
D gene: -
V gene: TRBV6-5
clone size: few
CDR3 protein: CASSYPRQDTQYF
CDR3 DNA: TGTGCCAGCAGTTACCCTAGGCAAGATACGCAGTATTTT